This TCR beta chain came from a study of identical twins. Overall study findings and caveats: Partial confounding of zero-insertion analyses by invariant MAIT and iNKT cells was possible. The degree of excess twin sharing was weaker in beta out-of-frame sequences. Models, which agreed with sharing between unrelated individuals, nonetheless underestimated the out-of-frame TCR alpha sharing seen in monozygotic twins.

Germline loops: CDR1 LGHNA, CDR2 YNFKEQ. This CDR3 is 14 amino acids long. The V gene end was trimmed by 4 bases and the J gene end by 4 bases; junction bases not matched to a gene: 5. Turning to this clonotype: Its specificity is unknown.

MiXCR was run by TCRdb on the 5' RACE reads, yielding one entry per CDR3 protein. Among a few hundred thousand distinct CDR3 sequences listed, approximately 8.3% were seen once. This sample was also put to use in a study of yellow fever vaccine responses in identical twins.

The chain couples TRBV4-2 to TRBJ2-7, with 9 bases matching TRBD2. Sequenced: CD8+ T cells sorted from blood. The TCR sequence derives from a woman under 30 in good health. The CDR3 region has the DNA TGTGCCAGCAGCCTCGGGCGGGAGGGGTACGAGCAGTACTTC. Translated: CASSLGREGYEQYF.